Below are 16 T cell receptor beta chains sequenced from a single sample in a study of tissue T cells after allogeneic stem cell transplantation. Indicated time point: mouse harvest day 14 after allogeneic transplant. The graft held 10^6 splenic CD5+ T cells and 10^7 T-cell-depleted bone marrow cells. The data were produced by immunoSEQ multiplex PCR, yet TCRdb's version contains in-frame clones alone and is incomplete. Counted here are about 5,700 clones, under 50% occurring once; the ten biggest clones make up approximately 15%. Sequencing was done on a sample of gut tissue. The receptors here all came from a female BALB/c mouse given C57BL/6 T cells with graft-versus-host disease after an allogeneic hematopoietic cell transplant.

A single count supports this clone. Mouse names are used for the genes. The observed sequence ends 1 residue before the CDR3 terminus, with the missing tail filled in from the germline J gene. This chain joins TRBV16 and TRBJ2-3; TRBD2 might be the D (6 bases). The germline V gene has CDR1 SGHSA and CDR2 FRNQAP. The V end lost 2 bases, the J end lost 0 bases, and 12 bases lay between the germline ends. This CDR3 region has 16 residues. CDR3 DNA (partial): TGTGCAAGCAGCTTATGGTACTGGGCTAGTGCAGAAACGCTGTAT. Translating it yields CASSLWYWASAETLY. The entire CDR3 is CASSLWYWASAETLYF.

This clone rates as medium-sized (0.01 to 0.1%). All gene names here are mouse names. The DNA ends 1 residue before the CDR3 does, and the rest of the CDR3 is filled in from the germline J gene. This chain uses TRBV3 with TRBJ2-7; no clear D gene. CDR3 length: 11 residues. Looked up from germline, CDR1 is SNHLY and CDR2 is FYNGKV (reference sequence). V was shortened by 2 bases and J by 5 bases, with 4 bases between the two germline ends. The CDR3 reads CASSLTDEQYF. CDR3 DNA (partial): TGTGCCAGCAGCTTAACAGATGAACAGTAC.

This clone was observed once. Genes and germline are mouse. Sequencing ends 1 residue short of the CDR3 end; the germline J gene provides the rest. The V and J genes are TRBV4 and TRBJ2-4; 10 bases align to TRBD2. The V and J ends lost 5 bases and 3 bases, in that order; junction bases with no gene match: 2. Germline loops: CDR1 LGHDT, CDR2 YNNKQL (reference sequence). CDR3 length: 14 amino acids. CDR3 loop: CASSHWGGQNTLYF. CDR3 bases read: TGTGCCAGCAGCCACTGGGGGGGACAAAACACCTTGTAC.

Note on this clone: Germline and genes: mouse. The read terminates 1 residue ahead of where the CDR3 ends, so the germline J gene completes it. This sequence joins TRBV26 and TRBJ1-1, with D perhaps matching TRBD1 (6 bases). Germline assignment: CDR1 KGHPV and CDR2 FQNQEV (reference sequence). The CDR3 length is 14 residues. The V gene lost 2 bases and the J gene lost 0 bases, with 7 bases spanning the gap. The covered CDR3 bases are TGTGCCAGCAGTCTGGGACAGTCAAACACAGAAGTCTTC. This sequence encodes CASSLGQSNTEVF. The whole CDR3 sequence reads CASSLGQSNTEVFF.

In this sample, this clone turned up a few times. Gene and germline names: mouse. CDR3 protein: CASSYRAETLYF. The part of the CDR3 DNA that was read is TGTGCCAGCAGCTACAGAGCAGAAACGCTGTAT. V and J are TRBV4 and TRBJ2-3; no firm D call. The read is 1 residue too short to cover the CDR3 end, so that end is filled in from the germline J gene. CDR1 LGHDT and CDR2 YNNKQL come from the germline V gene (reference sequence). The CDR3 is 12 residues long. V was cut by 3 bases and J by 3 bases, with 4 bases left in between.

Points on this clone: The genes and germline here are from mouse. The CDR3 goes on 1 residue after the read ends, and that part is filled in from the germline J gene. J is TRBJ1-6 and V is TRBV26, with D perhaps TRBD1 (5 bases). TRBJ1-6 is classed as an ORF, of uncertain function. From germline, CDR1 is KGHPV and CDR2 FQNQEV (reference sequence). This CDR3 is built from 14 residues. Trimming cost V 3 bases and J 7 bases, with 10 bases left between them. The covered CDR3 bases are TGTGCCAGCAGTCTCCCGGGACTGAATTCGCCCCTCTAC. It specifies CASSLPGLNSPLY. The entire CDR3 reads CASSLPGLNSPLYF.

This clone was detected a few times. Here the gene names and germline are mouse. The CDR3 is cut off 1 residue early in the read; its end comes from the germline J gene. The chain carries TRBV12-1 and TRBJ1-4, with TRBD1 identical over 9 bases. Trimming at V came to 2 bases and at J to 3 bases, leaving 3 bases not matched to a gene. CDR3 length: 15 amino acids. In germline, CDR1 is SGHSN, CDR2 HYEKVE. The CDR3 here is CASSPGQGPNERLFF. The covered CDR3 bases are TGTGCCAGCTCTCCGGGACAGGGACCCAACGAAAGATTATTT.

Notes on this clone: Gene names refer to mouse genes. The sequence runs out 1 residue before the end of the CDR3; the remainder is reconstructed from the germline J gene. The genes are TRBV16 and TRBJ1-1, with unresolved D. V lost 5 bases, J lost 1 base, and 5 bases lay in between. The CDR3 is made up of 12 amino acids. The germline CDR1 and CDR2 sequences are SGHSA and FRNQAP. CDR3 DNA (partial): TGTGCAAGCAGCGTGGGAAACACAGAAGTCTTC. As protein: CASSVGNTEVF. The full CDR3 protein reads CASSVGNTEVFF. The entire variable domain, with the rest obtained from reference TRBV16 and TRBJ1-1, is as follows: NAGVIQTPRHKVTGKGQEATLWCEPISGHSAVFWYRQTIVQGLEFLTYFRNQAPIDDSGMPKERFSAQMPNQSHSTLKIQSTQPQDSAVYLCASSVGNTEVFFGKGTRLTVV.

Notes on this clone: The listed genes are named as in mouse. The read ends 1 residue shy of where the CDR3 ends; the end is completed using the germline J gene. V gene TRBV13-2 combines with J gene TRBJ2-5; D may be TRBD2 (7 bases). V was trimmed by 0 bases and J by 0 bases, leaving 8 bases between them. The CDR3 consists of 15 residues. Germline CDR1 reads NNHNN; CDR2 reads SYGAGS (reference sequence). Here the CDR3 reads CASGDEGGNQDTQYF. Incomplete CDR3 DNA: TGTGCCAGCGGTGATGAGGGGGGGAACCAAGACACCCAGTAC.

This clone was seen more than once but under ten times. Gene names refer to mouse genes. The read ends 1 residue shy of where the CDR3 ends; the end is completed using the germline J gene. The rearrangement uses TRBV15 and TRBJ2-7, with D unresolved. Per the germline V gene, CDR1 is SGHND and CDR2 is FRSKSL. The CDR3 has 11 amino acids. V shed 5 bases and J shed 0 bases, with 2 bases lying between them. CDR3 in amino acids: CASSLSYEQYF. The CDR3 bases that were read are TGTGCCAGCAGTCTCTCCTATGAACAGTAC. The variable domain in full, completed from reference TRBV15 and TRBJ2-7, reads DAGVTQTPRHEVAEKGQTIILKCEPVSGHNDLFWYRQTKIQGLELLSYFRSKSLMEDGGAFKDRFKAEMLNSSFSTLKIQPTEPKDSAVYLCASSLSYEQYFGPGTRLTVL.

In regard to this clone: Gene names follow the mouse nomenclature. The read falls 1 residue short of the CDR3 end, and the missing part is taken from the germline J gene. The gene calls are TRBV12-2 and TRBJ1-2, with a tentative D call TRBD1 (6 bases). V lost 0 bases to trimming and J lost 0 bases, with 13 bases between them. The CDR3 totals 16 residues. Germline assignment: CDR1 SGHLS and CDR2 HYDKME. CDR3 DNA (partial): TGTGCCAGCTCTCTCGGTCAGGGGCCTACAAACTCCGACTACACC. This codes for CASSLGQGPTNSDYT. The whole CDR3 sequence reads CASSLGQGPTNSDYTF.

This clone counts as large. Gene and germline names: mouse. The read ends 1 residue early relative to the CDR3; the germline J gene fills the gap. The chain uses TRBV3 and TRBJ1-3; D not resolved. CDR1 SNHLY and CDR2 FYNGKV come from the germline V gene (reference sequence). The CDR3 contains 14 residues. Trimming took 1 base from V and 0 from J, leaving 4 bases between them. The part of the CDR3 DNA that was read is TGTGCCAGCAGCTTAGAACGTTCTGGAAATACGCTCTAT. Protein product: CASSLERSGNTLY. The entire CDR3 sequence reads CASSLERSGNTLYF.

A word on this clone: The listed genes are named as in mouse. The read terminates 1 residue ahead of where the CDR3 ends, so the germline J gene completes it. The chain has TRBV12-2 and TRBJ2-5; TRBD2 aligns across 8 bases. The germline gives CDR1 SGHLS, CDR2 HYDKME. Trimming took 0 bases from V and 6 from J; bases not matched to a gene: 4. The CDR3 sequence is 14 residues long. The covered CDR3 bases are TGTGCCAGCTCTCTCCGGGGGGGGCGGGACACCCAGTAC. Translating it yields CASSLRGGRDTQY. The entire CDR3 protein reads CASSLRGGRDTQYF. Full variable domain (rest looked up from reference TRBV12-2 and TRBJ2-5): NSGVVQSPRYIIKGKGERSILKCIPISGHLSVAWYQQTQGQELKFFIQHYDKMERDKGNLPSRFSVQQFDDYHSEMNMSALELEDSAVYFCASSLRGGRDTQYFGPGTRLLVL.

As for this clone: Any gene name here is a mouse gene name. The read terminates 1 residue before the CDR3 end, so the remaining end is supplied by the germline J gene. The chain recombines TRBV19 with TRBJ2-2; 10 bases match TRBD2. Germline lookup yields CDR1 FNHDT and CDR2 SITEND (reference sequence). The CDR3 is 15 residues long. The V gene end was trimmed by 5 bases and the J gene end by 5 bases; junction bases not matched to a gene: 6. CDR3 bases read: TGTGCCAGCAGACTGGACTGGGGGAGAACCGGGCAGCTCTAC. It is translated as CASRLDWGRTGQLY. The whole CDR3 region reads CASRLDWGRTGQLYF.

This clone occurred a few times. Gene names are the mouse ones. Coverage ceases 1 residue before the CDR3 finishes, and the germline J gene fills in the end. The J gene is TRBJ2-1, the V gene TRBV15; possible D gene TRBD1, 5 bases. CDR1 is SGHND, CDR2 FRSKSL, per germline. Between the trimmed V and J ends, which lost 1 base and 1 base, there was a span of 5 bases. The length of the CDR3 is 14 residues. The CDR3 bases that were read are TGTGCCAGCAGTTTAGGACAGAACTATGCTGAGCAGTTC. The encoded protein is CASSLGQNYAEQF. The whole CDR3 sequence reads CASSLGQNYAEQFF. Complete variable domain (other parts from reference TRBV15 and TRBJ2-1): DAGVTQTPRHEVAEKGQTIILKCEPVSGHNDLFWYRQTKIQGLELLSYFRSKSLMEDGGAFKDRFKAEMLNSSFSTLKIQPTEPKDSAVYLCASSLGQNYAEQFFGPGTRLTVL.

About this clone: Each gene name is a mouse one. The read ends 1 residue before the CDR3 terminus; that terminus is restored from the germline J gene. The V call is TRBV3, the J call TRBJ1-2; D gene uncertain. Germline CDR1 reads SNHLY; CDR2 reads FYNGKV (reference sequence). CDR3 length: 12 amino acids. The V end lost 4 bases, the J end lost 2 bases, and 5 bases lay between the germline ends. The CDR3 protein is CASSSGNSDYTF. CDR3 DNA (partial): TGTGCCAGCAGCTCGGGGAACTCCGACTACACC.